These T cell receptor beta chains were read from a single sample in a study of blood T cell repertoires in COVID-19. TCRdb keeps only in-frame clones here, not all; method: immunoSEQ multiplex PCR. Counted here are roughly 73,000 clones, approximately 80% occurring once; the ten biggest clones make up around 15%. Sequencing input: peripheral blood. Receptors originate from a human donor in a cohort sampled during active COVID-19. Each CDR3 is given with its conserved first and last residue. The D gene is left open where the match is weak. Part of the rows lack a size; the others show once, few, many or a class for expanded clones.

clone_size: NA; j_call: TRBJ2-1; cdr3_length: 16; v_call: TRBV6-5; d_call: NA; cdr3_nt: TGTGCCAGCAGTTACTCGAGGGCCAGCTCCTACAATGAGCAGTTCTTC; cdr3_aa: CASSYSRASSYNEQFF
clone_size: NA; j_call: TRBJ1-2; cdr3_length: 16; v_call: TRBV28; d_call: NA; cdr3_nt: TGTGCCAGCAGTCTCGGGATCGCCCTTGTCCTAAATGGCTACACCTTC; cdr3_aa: CASSLGIALVLNGYTF
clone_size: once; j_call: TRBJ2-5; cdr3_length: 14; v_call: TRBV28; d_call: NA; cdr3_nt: TGTGCCAGCAGTTATGGGACACTCCAAGAGACCCAGTACTTC; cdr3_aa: CASSYGTLQETQYF
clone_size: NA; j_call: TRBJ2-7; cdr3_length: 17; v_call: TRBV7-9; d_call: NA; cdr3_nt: TGTGCCAGCAACTTAAGGGGAGCAGGGGGGAGCTCCTACGAGCAGTACTTC; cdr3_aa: CASNLRGAGGSSYEQYF
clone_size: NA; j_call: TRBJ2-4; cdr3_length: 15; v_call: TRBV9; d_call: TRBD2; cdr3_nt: TGTGCCAGCAGCGTAGGTCAAGCGGGAGTAAACATTCAGTACTTC; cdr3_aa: CASSVGQAGVNIQYF
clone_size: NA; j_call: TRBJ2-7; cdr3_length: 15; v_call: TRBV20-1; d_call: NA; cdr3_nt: TGCAGTGCTAGTTCGGTGGAGTATTTGTCCTACGAGCAGTACTTC; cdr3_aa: CSASSVEYLSYEQYF
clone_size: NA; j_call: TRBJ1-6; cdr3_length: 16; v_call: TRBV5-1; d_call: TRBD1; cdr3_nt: TGCGCCAGCAGCCTCGACCCGGGACAGGGACATTCACCCCTCCACTTT; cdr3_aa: CASSLDPGQGHSPLHF
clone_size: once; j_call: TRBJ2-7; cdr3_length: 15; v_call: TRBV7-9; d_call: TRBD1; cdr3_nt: TGTGCCAGCAGCTCCACAGGGGAGCCGTCCTACGAGCAGTACTTC; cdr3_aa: CASSSTGEPSYEQYF
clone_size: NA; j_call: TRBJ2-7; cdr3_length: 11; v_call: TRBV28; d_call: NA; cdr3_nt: TGTGCCAGCAGCGCCACTTACGAGCAGTACTTC; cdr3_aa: CASSATYEQYF
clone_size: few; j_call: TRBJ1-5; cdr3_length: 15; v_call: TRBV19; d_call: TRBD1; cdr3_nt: TGTGCCAGTAGTGTCCGACAGGGTTACAATCAGCCCCAGCATTTT; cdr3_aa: CASSVRQGYNQPQHF
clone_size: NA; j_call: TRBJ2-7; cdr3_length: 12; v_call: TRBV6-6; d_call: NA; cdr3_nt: TGTGCCAGCAGTTACTCGCAGGGGGAGCAGTACTTC; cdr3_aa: CASSYSQGEQYF
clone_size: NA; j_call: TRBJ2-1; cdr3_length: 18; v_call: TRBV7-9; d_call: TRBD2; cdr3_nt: TGTGCCAGCAGCCCCTACAGTTCAGCGGGAGGGTCCTACAATGAGCAGTTCTTC; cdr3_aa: CASSPYSSAGGSYNEQFF
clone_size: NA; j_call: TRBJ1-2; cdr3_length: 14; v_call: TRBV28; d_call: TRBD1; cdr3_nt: TGTGCCAGCAGTCCAGGGGGCACCCTCTATGGCTACACCTTC; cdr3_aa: CASSPGGTLYGYTF
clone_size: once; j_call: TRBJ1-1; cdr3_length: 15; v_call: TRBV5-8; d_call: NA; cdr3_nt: TGTGCCAGCAGCAATCTTCTTGGGGGCGACACTGAAGCTTTCTTT; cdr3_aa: CASSNLLGGDTEAFF
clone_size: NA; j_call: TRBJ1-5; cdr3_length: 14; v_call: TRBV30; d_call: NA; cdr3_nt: TGTGCCTGGAGACCCACAGGGTATCCTCAGCCCCAGCATTTT; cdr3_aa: CAWRPTGYPQPQHF
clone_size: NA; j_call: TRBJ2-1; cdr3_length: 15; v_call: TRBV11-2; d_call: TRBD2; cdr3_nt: TGTGCCAGCAGCTACACTAGCGGGAGCTACAATGAGCAGTTCTTC; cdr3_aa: CASSYTSGSYNEQFF
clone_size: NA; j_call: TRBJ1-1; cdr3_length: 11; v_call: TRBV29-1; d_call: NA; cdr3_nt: TGCAGCGTTGGTTCGGACACTGAAGCTTTCTTT; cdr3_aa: CSVGSDTEAFF